The sequence of this T cell receptor beta chain was determined in a study of shared clonotypes between healthy human individuals. To note about this clone: Its antigen is not known.

This CDR3 contains 14 residues. The V end was cut by 5 bases, the J end by 0 bases, with 10 bases between. Germline-derived CDR1 and CDR2 are MNHEY and SVGAGI. Study-wide findings and caveats: Clonotypes that were shared across a handful of donors made up around 5.5% of naive CD4 clonotypes. The authors sampled blood alone, and tissue repertoires likely differ.

Sorted-subset replicate PCR reactions contained roughly 200 ng DNA, corresponding to about 30,000 T cell genomes. Original data processing: ImmunoSEQ gave junction-only sequences without quality scores, so filtering differed. This table comes from immunoSEQ multiplex PCR, and its TCRdb copy is limited to in-frame clones, with some not included. The V and J calls and clone size are taken from that table; D and trimming were inferred from the DNA. The table shows about 530,000 clones, with about 96% occurring only once. This chain joins TRBV6-5 and TRBJ1-2; D is uncertain. This TCR was sampled from a woman between 25 and 40 years old in good health. Sequencing was done on a sample of naive CD4+ T cells sorted from blood. Subset indicated: CD45RA+ positively selected. CDR3 protein: CASSVAHSNYGYTF. The CDR3 region has the DNA TGTGCCAGCAGTGTGGCACACTCTAACTATGGCTACACCTTC.